These T cell receptor beta chains were read from a single sample in a study of blood T cells in healthy people across ages. Via MiXCR, TCRdb re-called the 5' RACE reads, giving one row per CDR3 protein. The sample has hundreds of thousands of distinct CDR3 sequences, approximately 40% seen once. What was sequenced was blood. The origin of the receptors is a man aged 80 or over in good health. Both conserved end residues are trimmed from each CDR3. Expanded clones get a size class; other rows say once, few or many, or leave the size out.

v_call clone_size cdr3_aa
TRBV20-1 - SARIRDRPNQPQH
TRBV5-1 - ASSPEGIGETQY
TRBV29-1 - SVERGGGSSYNEQF
TRBV20-1 - SARDHGASSYNEQF
TRBV21-1 - ASSKARTSGTDTQY
TRBV6-2/TRBV6-3 - ASSYLPGQGGEQY
TRBV7-2 - ASSQLSSGANVQT
TRBV25-1 - ASSPRGGRSTGELF
TRBV11-1 - ASSLQGEGNQPQH
TRBV5-1 few ASSLAFEGRNGYT
TRBV9 - ASSRSQKTQY
TRBV3-1 - ASSEVQGAYEQY
TRBV27 - ASSLGTSGRAHEQF
TRBV27 - ASSLDRESPLH
TRBV9 - ASSLGTSGDGLVRETQY
TRBV12-3/TRBV12-4 few ASSLKGSRTYEQY
TRBV20-1 - SAPDRLAGEQF
TRBV11-2 once ASSSRTGIRDNSPLH
TRBV10-3 - AIRPATNEKLF
TRBV19 - ASSTGEGRETQY
TRBV7-2 - ASSPQTSGVPTDTQY
TRBV7-9 - ASSLLGDREETQY
TRBV25-1 few ASSEPIQGAF
TRBV4-3 few ASSQALPGGLCGYT
TRBV4-3 - ASSQEDHLGRETQY
TRBV6-1 many ASSASGLAGSDTQY
TRBV29-1 many SVGAGAIQETQY
TRBV5-1 few ASSLGDRSFDVLT
TRBV25-1 - ASMETQGGPEQY
TRBV4-2 - ASSQAEGMGSPLH
TRBV7-2 few ASSLGGSPLH